This passage covers 32 T cell receptor beta chains from one sample sequenced in a study of blood T cells in healthy people across ages. Together with a sample-barcoded 5' primer, a J-beta primer mix was included in a second PCR lasting 7 to 11 cycles. TCRdb re-analysed the 5' RACE reads in MiXCR, keeping a single row per CDR3 protein. Seen here are about 720,000 distinct CDR3 sequences, about 24% observed once, and the top ten hold around 21%. Sequenced input: blood. These receptors were taken from a man between 65 and 80 years old in good health.

The table lists this clonotype with many counts. The V gene is TRBV5-6, the J gene TRBJ2-1; 12 bases line up with TRBD2. Germline V gene sequence: CDR1 SGHDT, CDR2 YYEEEE. Losses at the gene ends were 4 bases for V and 1 base for J; bases not matched to a gene: 15. This CDR3 has 20 residues. CDR3 sequence: CASSDTGRLAGEVSYNEQFF. The CDR3 DNA is TGTGCCAGCAGCGATACCGGTCGACTAGCGGGAGAAGTGTCCTACAATGAGCAGTTCTTC.

This clonotype has at least ten counts. J is TRBJ2-4 and V is TRBV7-8; D remains unclear. The ends were cut back, 5 bases at V and 0 bases at J, with 8 bases in the middle. Germline CDR1 and CDR2: SGHVS and FQNEAQ. This CDR3 spans 14 amino acids. The CDR3 loop reads CASSTPLAKNIQYF. DNA for the CDR3: TGTGCCAGCAGCACCCCTCTAGCCAAAAACATTCAGTACTTC.

V usage is TRBV7-2 and J usage is TRBJ2-3, with 7 bases fitting TRBD2. Trimming at V came to 6 bases and at J to 5 bases, leaving 8 bases not matched to a gene. Per germline, CDR1 SGHTA and CDR2 FQGNSA. CDR3 length: 14 residues. In DNA, the CDR3 is TGTGCCAGCAGAACCAGCGGGACGGTAGATACGCAGTATTTT. Translated, it gives CASRTSGTVDTQYF. Combining the CDR3 with reference TRBV7-2 and TRBJ2-3 gives the whole variable domain GAGVSQSPSNKVTEKGKDVELRCDPISGHTALYWYRQSLGQGLEFLIYFQGNSAPDKSGLPSDRFSAERTGGSVSTLTIQRTQQEDSAVYLCASRTSGTVDTQYFGPGTRLTVL.

This clonotype has just one count. The rearrangement uses TRBV6-5 and TRBJ2-2; D might be TRBD2 (5 bases). CDR1 and CDR2 (germline): MNHEY, SVGAGI. With 3 bases removed from V and 3 bases from J, the gap between germline ends came to 11 bases. The CDR3 runs 15 residues. CDR3 DNA: TGTGCCAGCAGTTATCGGCAGAGGGACACCGGGGAGCTGTTTTTT. Translating gives CASSYRQRDTGELFF.

Here the CDR3 reads CATSDWDRNIQYF. CDR3 nucleotide sequence: TGTGCCACCAGTGATTGGGACAGAAACATTCAGTACTTC. The chain joins TRBV24-1 to TRBJ2-4, with 7 bases that match TRBD1. Germline V gene sequence: CDR1 KGHDR, CDR2 SFDVKD. CDR3 length: 13 amino acids. V was pared by 2 bases and J by 6 bases, with 0 bases of the junction left unmatched.

In this sample, this clonotype turned up a few times. The chain joins TRBV20-1 to TRBJ2-1; maybe TRBD1 (6 bases). The CDR3 sequence is 14 residues long. The V end lost 4 bases, the J end lost 5 bases, and 15 bases lay between the germline ends. Germline CDR1 DFQATT, CDR2 SNEGSKA (reference sequence). The CDR3 is CSAIKPTGNNEQFF. In DNA form, the CDR3 reads TGCAGTGCTATAAAGCCGACAGGAAACAATGAGCAGTTCTTC.

This clonotype was observed at least ten times. This sequence joins TRBV20-1 and TRBJ1-1; 7 bases line up with TRBD1. The CDR3 spans 13 residues. The V gene end was trimmed by 6 bases and the J gene end by 1 base; junction bases not matched to a gene: 5. The V gene's germline CDR1 is DFQATT and CDR2 SNEGSKA (reference sequence). CDR3 sequence: CSATQGENTEAFF. The CDR3 coding sequence is TGCAGTGCGACTCAGGGGGAGAACACTGAAGCTTTCTTT.

The chain carries TRBV24-1 and TRBJ2-1, with TRBD2 identical over 9 bases. CDR3 size: 16 residues. Trimming at V came to 0 bases and at J to 9 bases, leaving 8 bases not matched to a gene. The germline V gene encodes CDR1 KGHDR and CDR2 SFDVKD. The CDR3 is CATSDLGSGGLGEQFF. The CDR3, as DNA: TGTGCCACCAGTGATTTGGGTAGCGGGGGACTCGGTGAGCAGTTCTTC.

On this clonotype itself: A much more abundant neighbour one base away suggests this may be a read error. Lacking the conserved final phenylalanine or tryptophan, this CDR3 likely reflects a read error. The V call is TRBV29-1, the J call TRBJ2-3; TRBD2 matches at 8 bases. J gave up 2 bases and V 6 bases, and 4 bases lay outside the gene matches. Germline V gene data show CDR1 as SQVTM and CDR2 as ANQGSEA. This CDR3 comprises 13 residues. The CDR3 bases are TGCAGCGTCTTAGCGGGATACACAGATACGCAGTATATT. Amino acid sequence: CSVLAGYTDTQYI.

In its sample, this clonotype was seen a few times. The chain combines TRBV29-1 with TRBJ2-1, with TRBD2 matching 9 bases. Germline CDR1 is SQVTM and CDR2 is ANQGSEA. Trimming cost V 6 bases and J 0 bases; bases outside gene matches: 3. This CDR3 region has 14 residues. The CDR3 coding sequence is TGCAGCGTGGCGGGAGGGGCCTCCTACAATGAGCAGTTCTTC. The encoded protein is CSVAGGASYNEQFF.

Only a few counts were recorded for this clonotype. This chain joins TRBV12-3 or TRBV12-4 and TRBJ2-7; tentative D call: TRBD2 (6 bases). The V and J ends lost 6 bases and 3 bases respectively, with 12 bases between them. The CDR3 loop spans 13 amino acids. In DNA, the CDR3 is TGTGCCAGCAGCCGCGGACTATTCTACGAGCAGTACTTC. This gives the protein CASSRGLFYEQYF.

This sequence joins TRBV18 and TRBJ2-7, with a tentative D call TRBD1 (6 bases). The CDR3 sequence is 13 residues long. Germline-derived CDR1 and CDR2 are KGHSH and LQKENI. The V end lost 5 bases, the J end lost 2 bases, and 10 bases lay between the germline ends. This chain's CDR3 is CASSRTDTYEQYF. CDR3 nucleotides: TGTGCCAGCTCAAGGACAGATACCTACGAGCAGTACTTC.

The chain combines TRBV24-1 with TRBJ2-3; a possible D gene is TRBD1 (6 bases). V dropped 4 bases and J dropped 2 bases, with 15 bases sitting between them. CDR1 and CDR2 (germline): KGHDR, SFDVKD. The CDR3 runs 16 residues. The CDR3 nucleotides are TGTGCCACCAGTGACAACGACAGGAAACTCACAGATACGCAGTATTTT. It is translated as CATSDNDRKLTDTQYF.

The chain has TRBV18 and TRBJ2-3, with 13 bases fitting TRBD2. Losses at the gene ends were 2 bases for V and 5 bases for J; bases not matched to a gene: 4. The germline CDR1 and CDR2 sequences are KGHSH and LQKENI. The length of the CDR3 is 16 residues. CDR3 sequence reads: CASSPGTSGIVDTQYF. The CDR3 DNA reads as TGTGCCAGCTCACCAGGGACTAGCGGGATCGTAGATACGCAGTATTTT.

This clonotype has ten or more counts. The chain employs TRBV7-3 and TRBJ2-3; 10 positions agree with TRBD2. The germline V gene encodes CDR1 SGHTA and CDR2 FQGTGA. The CDR3 contains 15 residues. V lost 5 bases, J lost 2 bases, and 4 bases stayed unmatched. The CDR3 loop reads CASSKTSGATDTQYF. CDR3 nucleotides: TGTGCCAGCAGCAAAACTAGCGGGGCCACAGATACGCAGTATTTT.

This clonotype has only a few counts. V and J are TRBV20-1 and TRBJ2-2; 7 bases are a match to TRBD2. The CDR3 is 15 amino acids. CDR1 DFQATT and CDR2 SNEGSKA come from the germline V gene (reference sequence). Germline trimming cut 3 bases from V and 8 bases from J; bases unmatched to any gene: 12. CDR3 in DNA: TGCAGTGCTAGGGGGCTAGCGGTTACTAATGGGGAGCTGTTTTTT. Translating gives CSARGLAVTNGELFF.

This clonotype was detected ten times or more. The chain carries TRBV29-1 and TRBJ1-2; D perhaps matches TRBD1 (6 bases). Germline V gene data show CDR1 as SQVTM and CDR2 as ANQGSEA. V gave up 6 bases and J gave up 12 bases, with 20 bases separating them. The length of the CDR3 is 12 residues. CDR3 coding DNA: TGCAGCGTACCAACCGGGACAAGCGGCGACACCTTC. Residues: CSVPTGTSGDTF.

The chain uses TRBV12-3 or TRBV12-4 and TRBJ2-3, with 7 bases matching TRBD1. The length of the CDR3 is 15 residues. V lost 6 bases to trimming and J lost 4 bases; unmatched junction nucleotides: 10. The CDR3 region has the DNA TGTGCCAGCAGGGGGTGGGGACAGACCCCAGATACGCAGTATTTT. This translates into CASRGWGQTPDTQYF.

The V call is TRBV7-6, the J call TRBJ1-2, with D tentatively TRBD1 (5 bases). Deletions cut 1 base from V and 6 bases from J, with 9 bases between. Germline lookup yields CDR1 SGHVS and CDR2 FNYEAQ. The CDR3 runs 13 residues. CDR3 loop: CASSLGGGDGYTF. The CDR3 bases are TGTGCCAGCAGCTTAGGTGGGGGGGATGGCTACACCTTC.

This chain links TRBV3-1 with TRBJ2-2, with D possibly being TRBD1 (6 bases). The CDR3 sequence is 15 residues long. Germline CDR1 is LGHDT and CDR2 is YNNKEL (reference sequence). V was shortened by 1 base and J by 7 bases, with 13 bases between the two germline ends. The CDR3 DNA follows: TGTGCCAGCAGCCAAGGGGGGCTCTTCATCGGGGAGCTGTTTTTT. This codes for CASSQGGLFIGELFF.

V gene TRBV7-9 combines with J gene TRBJ2-3, with D possibly being TRBD2 (6 bases). The germline V and J ends were trimmed by 0 bases and 8 bases, with 15 bases remaining between them. CDR1 SEHNR and CDR2 FQNEAQ come from the germline V gene (reference sequence). The CDR3 is 15 amino acids. The CDR3 nucleotides read TGTGCCAGCAGCTTAGCGGGAGGCCCCGTGGGTACGCAGTATTTT. It is translated as CASSLAGGPVGTQYF.

A few counts support this clonotype. The V and J genes are TRBV12-3 or TRBV12-4 and TRBJ1-2; D is uncertain. The CDR3 has 15 residues. V was cut by 0 bases and J by 4 bases, with 12 bases left in between. The CDR3 spells CASSLARSGGYGYTF. CDR3 coding DNA: TGTGCCAGCAGTTTAGCGCGGTCAGGAGGCTATGGCTACACCTTC.

The CDR3 loop reads CASSLGTGAQETQYF. The DNA of the CDR3 is TGCGCCAGCAGCTTGGGGACAGGGGCTCAAGAGACCCAGTACTTC. The rearrangement links TRBV5-1 to TRBJ2-5; TRBD1 agrees at 9 bases. This CDR3 region has 15 residues. Germline loops: CDR1 SGHRS, CDR2 YFSETQ. Losses at the gene ends were 0 bases for V and 2 bases for J; bases not matched to a gene: 2. Based on the CDR3 plus reference TRBV5-1 and TRBJ2-5, the full variable domain is KAGVTQTPRYLIKTRGQQVTLSCSPISGHRSVSWYQQTPGQGLQFLFEYFSETQRNKGNFPGRFSGRQFSNSRSEMNVSTLELGDSALYLCASSLGTGAQETQYFGPGTRLLVL.

This clonotype was detected only a few times. This chain joins TRBV29-1 and TRBJ2-7; 8 nucleotides agree with TRBD1. The J segment lost 7 bases and the V segment lost 5 bases, leaving 4 bases of the junction unmatched. This CDR3 region has 11 residues. Germline V CDR1 and CDR2: SQVTM, ANQGSEA. CDR3 in amino acids: CSVQGAGEQYF. Here the CDR3 DNA reads TGCAGCGTTCAGGGGGCGGGTGAGCAGTACTTC.

This rearrangement joins TRBV20-1 to TRBJ2-4; no firm D call. The CDR3 covers 16 residues. Trimming shortened V by 5 bases and J by 6 bases, and 23 bases separated the two germline ends. Germline V CDR1 and CDR2: DFQATT, SNEGSKA (reference sequence). The CDR3 region is CSAEQPSGWAGNIQYF. The CDR3 region has the DNA TGCAGTGCTGAACAACCTAGTGGGTGGGCCGGAAACATTCAGTACTTC.

This clonotype was counted a few times. The J gene is TRBJ1-5, the V gene TRBV20-1; tentatively, D is TRBD1 (5 bases). The CDR3 covers 15 residues. Germline values: CDR1 DFQATT, CDR2 SNEGSKA (reference sequence). CDR3 sequence: CSARGGEYSNQPQHF. DNA for the CDR3: TGCAGCGCGAGGGGCGGCGAATATAGCAATCAGCCCCAGCATTTT.

This clonotype was found a few times. V is TRBV6-1 and J is TRBJ1-2, with D uncertain. V was clipped by 2 bases and J by 6 bases, with 10 bases between them. The germline CDR1 and CDR2 sequences are MNHNS and SASEGT. CDR3 length: 13 amino acids. The CDR3 DNA reads TGTGCCAGCAGTGAAATAAGGGTTAATGGCTACACCTTC. Protein sequence: CASSEIRVNGYTF.

The chain couples TRBV9 to TRBJ2-5, with TRBD2 matching 8 bases. Near its end, the DNA agrees better with TRBJ2-1, so the J call may be wrong. The CDR3 is made up of 13 amino acids. The germline V gene has CDR1 SGDLS and CDR2 YYNGEE. Here the CDR3 reads CASSGTSLTEQFF. In nucleotides, the CDR3 is TGTGCCAGCAGCGGGACTAGCTTGACTGAGCAGTTCTTC.

This clonotype was seen repeatedly, ten times or more. The chain has TRBV20-1 and TRBJ2-5; D possibly corresponds to TRBD2 (6 bases). Trimming took off 7 bases at V and 5 bases at J, with 20 bases between the two ends. The V gene's germline CDR1 is DFQATT and CDR2 SNEGSKA (reference sequence). CDR3 length: 14 amino acids. CDR3 amino acids: CSVPVNSAGETQYF. DNA for the CDR3: TGCAGTGTCCCCGTGAACAGTGCGGGGGAGACCCAGTACTTC.

This clonotype has more than one count but fewer than ten. The genes are TRBV20-1 and TRBJ1-1; unclear D gene. CDR3 length: 14 amino acids. V was cut by 4 bases and J by 1 base, with 13 bases left in between. Germline V CDR1 and CDR2: DFQATT, SNEGSKA (reference sequence). The CDR3: CSATTLTENTEAFF. The CDR3 nucleotides read TGCAGTGCTACAACCTTGACGGAGAACACTGAAGCTTTCTTT.

Turning to this clonotype: An end of the junction differs from the germline gene, which may be a read error. This rearrangement joins TRBV20-1 to TRBJ2-3; 7 bases agree with TRBD1. The germline V gene has CDR1 DFQATT and CDR2 SNEGSKA (reference sequence). This CDR3 contains 14 residues. CDR3 DNA sequence: TGCAGTGCTCGCCGCGGACAGGTGGGAGATACACAGTATTTT. This sequence encodes CSARRGQVGDTQYF.

A few counts support this clonotype. The V and J genes are TRBV6-6 and TRBJ1-4, with D hard to call. V was shortened by 10 bases and J by 7 bases, with 16 bases between the two germline ends. The CDR3 consists of 13 residues. CDR1 MNHNY and CDR2 SVGAGI come from the germline V gene (reference sequence). The CDR3: CATRATSLEKLFF. The CDR3 coding sequence is TGTGCCACGAGGGCAACCTCACTTGAAAAACTGTTTTTT.